Listed below are T cell receptor beta chains from one sample, sequenced in a study of cytomegalovirus exposure and HLA in healthy donors. Profiling relied on immunoSEQ multiplex PCR, and the TCRdb table lists in-frame clones only, not all of them. Of 180,000 or so clones listed, 70% to 90% are singletons. The sequenced sample consisted of PBMCs. The origin of the receptors is a man aged 18 to 30 in good health and CMV-seropositive. Each CDR3 is given with its conserved first and last residue. The D gene is left open where the match is weak. The size field is filled for only some rows; it gives once, few, many or a size class.

d_call	v_call	clone_size	j_call	cdr3_nt	cdr3_aa
.	TRBV4-3	.	TRBJ2-7	TGCGCCAGCAGCCAATCTGGGTCAGGGGCCCGAAGAGAATACGAGCAGTACTTC	CASSQSGSGARREYEQYF
TRBD2	TRBV5-6	few	TRBJ2-4	TGTGCCAGCGCCAAAGGACTAGCCGCAAACATTCAGTACTTC	CASAKGLAANIQYF
.	TRBV5-4	.	TRBJ2-1	TGTGCCAGCAGCCCTGAGTCTTCTAGCTCCTACAATGAGCAGTTCTTC	CASSPESSSSYNEQFF
TRBD2	TRBV30	once	TRBJ2-6	TGTGGGGGGGGGATCTCTGGGGCCAACGTCCTGACTTTC	CGGGISGANVLTF
TRBD1	TRBV27	.	TRBJ2-7	TGTGCCAGCAGCCCTGGGACAGCTTACGAGCAGTACTTC	CASSPGTAYEQYF
.	TRBV6-5	few	TRBJ2-2	TGTGCCAGCAACCGGTCACCGAACACCGGGGAGCTGTTTTTT	CASNRSPNTGELFF
TRBD1	TRBV6-5	.	TRBJ2-7	TGTGCCACTCGGACAGGGGACTACGAGCAGTACTTC	CATRTGDYEQYF
.	TRBV27	.	TRBJ2-7	TGTGCCAGCAGTTTATTCGGGGCCTACGAGCAGTACTTC	CASSLFGAYEQYF
TRBD2	TRBV2	.	TRBJ2-4	TGTGCCAGCAGGCCGGGACTAGCGGGGGGGCAAAACATTCAGTACTTC	CASRPGLAGGQNIQYF
TRBD1	TRBV6-5	few	TRBJ1-5	TGTGCCAGCAGTAACCCCGGGACAGGGACGCCCCAGCATTTT	CASSNPGTGTPQHF
.	TRBV7-6	.	TRBJ2-5	TGTGCCAGCAGCTTAGCGCTTAAGGACAGAAGACTCCAAGAGACCCAGTACTTC	CASSLALKDRRLQETQYF
.	TRBV7-9	few	TRBJ1-1	TGTGCCAGCAGCTACCGACAAACATGGGTCGCTTTCTTT	CASSYRQTWVAFF
.	TRBV13	.	TRBJ2-7	TGTGCCAGCAGCTTAAGGGGCTACGAGCAGTACTTC	CASSLRGYEQYF
TRBD2	TRBV9	.	TRBJ2-7	TGTGCCAGCAGCGTGGGGGGGACGGAAGACTACGAGCAGTACTTC	CASSVGGTEDYEQYF
.	TRBV5-1	.	TRBJ2-5	TGCGCCAGCAGCAGGGGTAAGGGAGAGACCCAGTACTTC	CASSRGKGETQYF
.	TRBV12-5	.	TRBJ2-1	TGTGCTAGTGGTTTGGCAGGGTTGGGTGAGCAGTTCTTC	CASGLAGLGEQFF
TRBD1	TRBV5-1	.	TRBJ1-1	TGCGCCAGCAGCCCTAGGACAGGCCCAGAAGCTTTCTTT	CASSPRTGPEAFF
.	TRBV4-1	.	TRBJ2-7	TGCGCCAGCAGCCAAGACTACCTTGCCCCTTACGAGCAGTACTTC	CASSQDYLAPYEQYF